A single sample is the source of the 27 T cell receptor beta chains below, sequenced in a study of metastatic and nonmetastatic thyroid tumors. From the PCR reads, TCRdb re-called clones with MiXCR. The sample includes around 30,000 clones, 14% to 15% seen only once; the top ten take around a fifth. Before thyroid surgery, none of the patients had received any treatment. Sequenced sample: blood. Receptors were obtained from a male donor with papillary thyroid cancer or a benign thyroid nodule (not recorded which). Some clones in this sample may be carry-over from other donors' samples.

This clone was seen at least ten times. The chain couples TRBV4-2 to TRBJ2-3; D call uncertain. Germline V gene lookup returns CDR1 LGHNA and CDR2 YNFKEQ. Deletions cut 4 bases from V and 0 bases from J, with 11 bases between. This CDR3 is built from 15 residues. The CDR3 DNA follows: TGTGCCAGCAGCCGAGGAATACGCAGCACAGATACGCAGTATTTT. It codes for CASSRGIRSTDTQYF.

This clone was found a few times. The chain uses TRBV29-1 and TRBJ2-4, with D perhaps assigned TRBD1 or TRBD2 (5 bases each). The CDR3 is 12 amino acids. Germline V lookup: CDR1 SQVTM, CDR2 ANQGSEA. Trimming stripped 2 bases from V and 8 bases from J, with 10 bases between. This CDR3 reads CSVERDDDIQYF. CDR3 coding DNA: TGCAGCGTTGAAAGGGACGACGACATTCAGTACTTC.

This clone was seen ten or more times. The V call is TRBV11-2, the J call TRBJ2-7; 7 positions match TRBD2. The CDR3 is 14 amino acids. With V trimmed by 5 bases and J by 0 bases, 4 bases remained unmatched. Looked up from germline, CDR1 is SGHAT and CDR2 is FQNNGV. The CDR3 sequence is CASSASGDSYEQYF. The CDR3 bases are TGTGCCAGCAGCGCGAGCGGGGACTCCTACGAGCAGTACTTC.

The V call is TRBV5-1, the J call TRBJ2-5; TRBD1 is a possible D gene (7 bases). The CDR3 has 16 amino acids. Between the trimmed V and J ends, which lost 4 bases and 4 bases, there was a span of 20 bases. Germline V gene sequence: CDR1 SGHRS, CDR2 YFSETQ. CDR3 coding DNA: TGCGCCAGCAGCAGCCGGGACAGCGGAGGGGGAGAGACCCAGTACTTC. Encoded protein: CASSSRDSGGGETQYF.

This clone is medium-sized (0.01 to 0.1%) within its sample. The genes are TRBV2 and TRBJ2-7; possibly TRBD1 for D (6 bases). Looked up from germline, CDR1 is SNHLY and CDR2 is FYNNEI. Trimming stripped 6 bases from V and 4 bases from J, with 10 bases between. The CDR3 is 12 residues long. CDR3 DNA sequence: TGTGCCAGCAGCGGGACAAAATACGAGCAGTACTTC. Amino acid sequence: CASSGTKYEQYF.

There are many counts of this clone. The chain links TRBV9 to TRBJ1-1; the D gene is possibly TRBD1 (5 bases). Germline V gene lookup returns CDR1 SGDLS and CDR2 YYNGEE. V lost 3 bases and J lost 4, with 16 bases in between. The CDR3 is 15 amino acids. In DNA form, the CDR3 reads TGTGCCAGCAGCGGACATCAGGGAATGGGCACTGAAGCTTTCTTT. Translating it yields CASSGHQGMGTEAFF. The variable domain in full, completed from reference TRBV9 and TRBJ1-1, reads DSGVTQTPKHLITATGQRVTLRCSPRSGDLSVYWYQQSLDQGLQFLIQYYNGEERAKGNILERFSAQQFPDLHSELNLSSLELGDSALYFCASSGHQGMGTEAFFGQGTRLTVV.

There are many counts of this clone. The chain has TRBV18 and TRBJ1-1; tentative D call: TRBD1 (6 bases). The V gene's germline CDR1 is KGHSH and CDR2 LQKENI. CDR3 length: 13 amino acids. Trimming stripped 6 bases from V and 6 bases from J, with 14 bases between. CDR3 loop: CASSSGGHAEAFF. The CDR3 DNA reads TGTGCCAGCTCTTCCGGGGGACACGCTGAAGCTTTCTTT.

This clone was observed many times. The CDR3 coding sequence is TGTGCCACCGGCGAGGTCACTTACAATGAGCAGTTCTTC. Its protein is CATGEVTYNEQFF. The rearrangement links TRBV3-1 to TRBJ2-1; D call uncertain. Trimming pared 10 bases from V and 4 bases from J, leaving 14 bases between. This CDR3 has 13 residues. The V gene's germline CDR1 is LGHDT and CDR2 YNNKEL (reference sequence).

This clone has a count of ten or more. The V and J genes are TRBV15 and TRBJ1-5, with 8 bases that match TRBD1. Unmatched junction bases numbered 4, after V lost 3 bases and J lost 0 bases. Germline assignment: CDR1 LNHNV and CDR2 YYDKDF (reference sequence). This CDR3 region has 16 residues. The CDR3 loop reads CATSRDRDYSNQPQHF. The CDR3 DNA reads TGTGCCACCAGCAGGGACAGGGATTATAGCAATCAGCCCCAGCATTTT.

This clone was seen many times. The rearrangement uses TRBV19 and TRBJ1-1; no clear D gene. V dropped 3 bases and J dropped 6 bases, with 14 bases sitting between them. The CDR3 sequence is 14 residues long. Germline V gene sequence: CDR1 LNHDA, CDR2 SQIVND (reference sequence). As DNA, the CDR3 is TGTGCCAGTAGTATCCCCCGGGGTACGGCTGAAGCTTTCTTT. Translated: CASSIPRGTAEAFF. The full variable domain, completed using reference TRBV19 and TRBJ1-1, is DGGITQSPKYLFRKEGQNVTLSCEQNLNHDAMYWYRQDPGQGLRLIYYSQIVNDFQKGDIAEGYSVSREKKESFPLTVTSAQKNPTAFYLCASSIPRGTAEAFFGQGTRLTVV.

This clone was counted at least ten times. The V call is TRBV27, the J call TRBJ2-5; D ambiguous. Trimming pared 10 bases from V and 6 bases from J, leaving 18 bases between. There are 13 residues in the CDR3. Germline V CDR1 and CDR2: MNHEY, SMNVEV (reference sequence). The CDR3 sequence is CATRPAQAKTQYF. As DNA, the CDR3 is TGTGCCACCCGCCCCGCGCAGGCGAAGACCCAGTACTTC.

Written as DNA, the CDR3 is TGCGCCAGCAGCTTAAGCGGGAGTGCGAATGAGCAGTTCTTC. Translation gives CASSLSGSANEQFF. The chain combines TRBV5-1 with TRBJ2-1; 8 positions match TRBD2. Trimming removed 2 bases from V and 7 bases from J; junction bases left unmatched: 5. The CDR3 totals 14 residues. Germline V gene lookup returns CDR1 SGHRS and CDR2 YFSETQ.

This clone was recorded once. The CDR3: CASSLWSGQVSTGELFF. The CDR3 coding sequence is TGTGCCAGCAGCTTATGGTCGGGACAGGTCTCGACCGGGGAGCTGTTTTTT. This sequence joins TRBV11-2 and TRBJ2-2; 8 nucleotides agree with TRBD1. The V and J ends lost 2 bases and 5 bases, in that order; junction bases with no gene match: 10. The germline gives CDR1 SGHAT, CDR2 FQNNGV. The CDR3 is 17 residues long.

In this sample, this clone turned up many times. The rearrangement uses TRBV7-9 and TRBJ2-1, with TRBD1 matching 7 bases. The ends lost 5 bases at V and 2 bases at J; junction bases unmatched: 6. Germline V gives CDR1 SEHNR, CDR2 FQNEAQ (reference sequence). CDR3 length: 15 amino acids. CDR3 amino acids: CASSRQGKAYNEQFF. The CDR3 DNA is TGTGCCAGCAGCCGACAGGGTAAGGCCTACAATGAGCAGTTCTTC.

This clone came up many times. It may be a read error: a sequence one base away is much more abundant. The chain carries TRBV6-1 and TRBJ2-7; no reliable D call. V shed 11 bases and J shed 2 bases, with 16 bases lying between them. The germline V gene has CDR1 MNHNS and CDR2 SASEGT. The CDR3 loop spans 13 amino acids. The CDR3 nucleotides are TGTGCCGGCAACCCCCAATATACCTACGAGCAGTACTTC. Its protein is CAGNPQYTYEQYF.

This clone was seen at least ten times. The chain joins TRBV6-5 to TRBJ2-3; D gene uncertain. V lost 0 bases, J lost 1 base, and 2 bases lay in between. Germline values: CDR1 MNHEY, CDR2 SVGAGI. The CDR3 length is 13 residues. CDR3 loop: CASSYSGTDTQYF. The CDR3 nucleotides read TGTGCCAGCAGTTACTCAGGCACAGATACGCAGTATTTT.

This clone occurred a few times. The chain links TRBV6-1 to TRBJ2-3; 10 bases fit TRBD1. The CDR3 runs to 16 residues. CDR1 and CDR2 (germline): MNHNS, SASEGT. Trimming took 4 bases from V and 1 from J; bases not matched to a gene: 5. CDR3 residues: CASSADRGLGTDTQYF. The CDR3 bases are TGTGCCAGCAGTGCCGACAGGGGGCTCGGCACAGATACGCAGTATTTT.

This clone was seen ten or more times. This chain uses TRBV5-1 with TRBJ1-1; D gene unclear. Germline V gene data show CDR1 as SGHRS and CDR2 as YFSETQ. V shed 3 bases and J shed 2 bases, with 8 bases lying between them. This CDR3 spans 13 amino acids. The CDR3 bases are TGCGCCAGCAGCTGGACGGCCAACACTGAAGCTTTCTTT. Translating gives CASSWTANTEAFF.

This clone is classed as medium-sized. This CDR3 reads CASLGTNGNTIYF. For the CDR3, the DNA is TGTGCCAGCCTCGGGACGAACGGAAACACCATATATTTT. The J gene is TRBJ1-3, the V gene TRBV6-2 or TRBV6-3; tentative D call: TRBD1 (5 bases). This CDR3 region has 13 residues. Trimming removed 8 bases at V and 4 bases at J, with 12 bases between. Per the germline V gene, CDR1 is MNHEY and CDR2 is SVGEGT.

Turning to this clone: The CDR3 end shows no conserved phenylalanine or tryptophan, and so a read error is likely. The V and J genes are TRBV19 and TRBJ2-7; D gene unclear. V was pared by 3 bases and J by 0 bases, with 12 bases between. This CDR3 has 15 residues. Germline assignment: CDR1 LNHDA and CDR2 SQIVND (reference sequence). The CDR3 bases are TGTGCCAGTAGTATCCGACAACACAGCTCCTACGAGCAGTACTAC. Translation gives CASSIRQHSSYEQYY.

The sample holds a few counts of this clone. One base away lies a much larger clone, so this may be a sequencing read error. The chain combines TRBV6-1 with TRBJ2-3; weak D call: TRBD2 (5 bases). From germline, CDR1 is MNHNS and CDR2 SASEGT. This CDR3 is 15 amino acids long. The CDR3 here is CATLSVRAGTDTQYF. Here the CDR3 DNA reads TGTGCCACCCTTAGCGTGAGGGCTGGCACAGACACGCAGTATTTT.

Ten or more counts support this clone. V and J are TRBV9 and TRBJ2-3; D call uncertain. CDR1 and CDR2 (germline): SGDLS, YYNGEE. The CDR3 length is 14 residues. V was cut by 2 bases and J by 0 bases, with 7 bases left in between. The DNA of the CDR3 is TGTGCCAGCAGCGTTTCCGGCAGCACAGATACGCAGTATTTT. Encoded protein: CASSVSGSTDTQYF.

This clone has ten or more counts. Here the CDR3 DNA reads TGCGCCAGCGTTAAACGAGCGGGGGATAACAATGAGCAGTTCTTC. This sequence encodes CASVKRAGDNNEQFF. The chain uses TRBV5-1 and TRBJ2-1, with 8 bases fitting TRBD2. Germline assignment: CDR1 SGHRS and CDR2 YFSETQ. With 7 bases clipped from V and 5 bases from J, the junction kept 11 bases outside the gene matches. This CDR3 comprises 15 residues.

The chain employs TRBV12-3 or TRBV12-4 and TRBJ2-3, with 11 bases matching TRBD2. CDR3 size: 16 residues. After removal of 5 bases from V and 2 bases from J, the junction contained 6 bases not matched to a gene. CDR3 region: CASSPGTSGLTDTQYF. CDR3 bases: TGTGCCAGCAGTCCGGGGACTAGCGGCCTCACAGATACGCAGTATTTT.

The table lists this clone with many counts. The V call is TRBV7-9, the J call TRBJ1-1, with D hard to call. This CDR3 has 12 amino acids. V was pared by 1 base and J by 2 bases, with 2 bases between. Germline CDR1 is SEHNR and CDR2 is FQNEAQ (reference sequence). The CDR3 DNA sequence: TGTGCCAGCAGCTTAGTTAACACTGAAGCTTTCTTT. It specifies CASSLVNTEAFF.

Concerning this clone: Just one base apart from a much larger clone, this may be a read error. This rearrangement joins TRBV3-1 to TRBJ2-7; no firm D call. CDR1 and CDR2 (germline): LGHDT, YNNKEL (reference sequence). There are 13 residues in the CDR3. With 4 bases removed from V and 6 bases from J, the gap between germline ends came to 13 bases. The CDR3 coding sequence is TGTGCCAGCAGCCCCCTGCTGGGCTGCGAGCAGTACTTC. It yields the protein CASSPLLGCEQYF.

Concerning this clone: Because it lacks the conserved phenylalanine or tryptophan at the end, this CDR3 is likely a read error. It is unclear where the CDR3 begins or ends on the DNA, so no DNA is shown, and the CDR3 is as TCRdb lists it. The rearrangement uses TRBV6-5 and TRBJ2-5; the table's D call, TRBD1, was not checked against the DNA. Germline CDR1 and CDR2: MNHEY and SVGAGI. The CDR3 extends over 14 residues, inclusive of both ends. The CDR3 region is CASSYGAGQETPYC.